This TCR beta chain was identified in a study of cytomegalovirus exposure and HLA in healthy donors. In the study overall: Of around 400 genotyped donors, around 86% grouped in the Caucasian-associated ancestry cluster. Study results and limitations: When the data were analyzed later, several of the most significant clusters appeared to be linked to common viral pathogens.

Both 60 Vbeta primers and 13 Jbeta primers went into the PCR. Method: immunoSEQ multiplex PCR; TCRdb's copy keeps in-frame clones and lacks some. The sample includes 200,000 to 300,000 clones, roughly 78% of them seen just once. As concerns this clone: Its specificity is not known.

Germline CDR1 reads MNHEY; CDR2 reads SMNVEV (reference sequence). Trimming left V 6 bases short and J 7 bases short, with 10 bases between. The CDR3 is 12 amino acids. Each donor was nominally healthy when sampled (though unrecorded immune exposures were likely). V gene TRBV27 combines with J gene TRBJ2-1, with a possible D match to TRBD1 (6 bases). The sequencing sample was made of PBMCs. This TCR came from a boy between 10 and 17 years old in good health and CMV-seronegative. CDR3 sequence reads: CASSPTGNEQFF. CDR3 in DNA: TGTGCCAGCAGCCCGACAGGAAATGAGCAGTTCTTC.